The clone carrying this TCR beta chain was detected a few times. Antigen specificity is unknown. The ends were cut back, 4 bases at V and 5 bases at J, with 15 bases in the middle. CDR1 is SEHNR and CDR2 is FQNEAQ in the germline V gene (reference sequence). The CDR3 contains 15 residues. The data stem from a study of T cell repertoires in cytomegalovirus infection. Study conclusions and caveats: HLA-C-restricted CMV clonotypes gave the most frequent clonotype in two of eight donors.

TCRdb reprocessed the reads via MiXCR and lists one record per CDR3 protein. The table includes around 740,000 distinct CDR3 sequences, 35% to 45% detected once. This chain connects TRBV7-9 to TRBJ1-5, with a possible D match to TRBD1 (6 bases). This clonotype was obtained from a human donor in good health (CMV status not recorded). Some clones in this sample may be carry-over from other donors' samples. Sample: PBMCs. This chain's CDR3 is CASSSTGQVDQPQHF. Written as DNA, the CDR3 is TGTGCCAGCAGCTCGACAGGACAAGTAGATCAGCCCCAGCATTTT.